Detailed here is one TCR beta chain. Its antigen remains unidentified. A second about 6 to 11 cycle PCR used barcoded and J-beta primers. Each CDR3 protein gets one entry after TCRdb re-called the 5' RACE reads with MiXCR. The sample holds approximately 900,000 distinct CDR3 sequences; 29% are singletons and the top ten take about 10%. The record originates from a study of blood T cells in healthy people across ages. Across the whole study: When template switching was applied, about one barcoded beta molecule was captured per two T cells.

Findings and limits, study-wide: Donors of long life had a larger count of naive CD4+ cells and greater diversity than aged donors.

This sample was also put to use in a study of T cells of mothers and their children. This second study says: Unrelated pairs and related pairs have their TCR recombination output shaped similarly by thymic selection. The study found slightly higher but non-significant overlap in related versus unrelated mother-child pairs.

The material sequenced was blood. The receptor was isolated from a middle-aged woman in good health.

CDR3 protein: CASRMAGGTPEAFF. CDR3 DNA sequence: TGTGCCAGCAGAATGGCCGGCGGGACCCCTGAAGCTTTCTTT. The J gene is TRBJ1-1, the V gene TRBV27, with D perhaps matching TRBD1 (5 bases). The V gene lost 6 bases and the J gene lost 6 bases, with 17 bases spanning the gap. Germline values: CDR1 MNHEY, CDR2 SMNVEV (reference sequence). CDR3 length: 14 amino acids.